These 21 T cell receptor beta chains originate from one sample sequenced in a study of T-cell memory formation after mild COVID-19. TCRdb itself ran the 5' RACE reads through MiXCR, one entry per CDR3 protein. The sample yields a few hundred thousand distinct CDR3 sequences, 15% to 20% seen once. Sequencing was done on a sample of PBMCs or a T cell subset sorted from them (not recorded which). Receptor source: a man between 18 and 29 years old who had mild COVID-19 (a few samples of this study predate the infection). Cell type and time point are not known.

The J gene is TRBJ2-1, the V gene TRBV4-3, with 9 nucleotides matching TRBD2. Germline CDR1 and CDR2: LGHNA and YSLEER. Unmatched junction bases numbered 6, after V lost 3 bases and J lost 0 bases. CDR3 size: 17 residues. The CDR3 DNA reads TGCGCCAGCAGCCACGTCTTAGCGGGGGACTCCTACAATGAGCAGTTCTTC. The encoded protein is CASSHVLAGDSYNEQFF.

This clonotype has a count of ten or more. The chain is built from TRBV11-2 and TRBJ1-2, with 8 bases fitting TRBD1. V shed 8 bases and J 6 bases; nucleotides not matched to a gene: 11. The CDR3 contains 14 residues. Germline CDR1 reads SGHAT; CDR2 reads FQNNGV. The CDR3 spells CASARGLEADGYTF. For the CDR3, the DNA is TGTGCCAGCGCCAGGGGGCTCGAGGCCGATGGCTACACCTTC.

This chain uses TRBV21-1 with TRBJ2-7; TRBD1 was called by the table and not checked on the DNA. TRBV21-1 is designated a pseudogene. The CDR3 has 16 amino acids. The CDR3, as DNA: TGTGCCAGCAGCAAAGCTACAGGATTTCTCTCCTACGAGCAGTACGTC. This sequence encodes CASSKATGFLSYEQYV.

The chain couples TRBV6-6 to TRBJ1-2; a possible D gene is TRBD1 (5 bases). CDR3 length: 14 amino acids. Germline assignment: CDR1 MNHNY and CDR2 SVGAGI (reference sequence). V was trimmed by 6 bases and J by 8 bases, leaving 19 bases between them. CDR3 bases: TGTGCCAGCAGCCCCCCCGTTGCGGGGGGAGGCTACACCTTC. Encoded protein: CASSPPVAGGGYTF.

This clonotype appeared a few times. The gene calls are TRBV4-3 and TRBJ1-4; unclear D gene. The germline V gene encodes CDR1 LGHNA and CDR2 YSLEER. The CDR3 covers 17 residues. Trimming took off 3 bases at V and 0 bases at J, with 14 bases between the two ends. The chain's CDR3 is CASSQTKAGATNEKLFF. In DNA, the CDR3 is TGCGCCAGCAGCCAGACCAAGGCCGGGGCAACTAATGAAAAACTGTTTTTT.

The chain joins TRBV5-1 to TRBJ2-3; 11 positions agree with TRBD2. The CDR3 loop spans 19 amino acids. V lost 4 bases to trimming and J lost 1 base; unmatched junction nucleotides: 14. CDR1 is SGHRS, CDR2 YFSETQ, per germline. The CDR3 DNA is TGCGCCAGCAGCACTCTAGCGGGGGGTGTCTCTACGGGCACAGATACGCAGTATTTT. This gives the protein CASSTLAGGVSTGTDTQYF.

Here the CDR3 reads CASSQGGQGVAKKLFF. CDR3 in DNA: TGCGCCAGCAGCCAAGGGGGTCAAGGGGTTGCGAAAAAACTGTTTTTT. The chain employs TRBV4-1 and TRBJ1-4; perhaps TRBD1 as D (5 bases). There are 16 residues in the CDR3. Per the germline V gene, CDR1 is MGHRA and CDR2 is YSYEKL. The V and J ends lost 1 base and 9 bases respectively, with 18 bases between them.

There are many counts of this clonotype. This chain joins TRBV28 and TRBJ2-2; 7 nucleotides match TRBD1. Germline CDR1 MDHEN, CDR2 SYDVKM. The CDR3 loop spans 15 amino acids. Trimming at V came to 6 bases and at J to 4 bases, leaving 8 bases not matched to a gene. CDR3 DNA: TGTGCCAGCAGGAGCCTCAGGGGGAGCACCGGGGAGCTGTTTTTT. It codes for CASRSLRGSTGELFF.

The sample holds a few counts of this clonotype. DNA for the CDR3: TGTGCCAGCAGTTTATCGATGGAGTCCTACGAGCAGTACTTC. This translates into CASSLSMESYEQYF. The chain carries TRBV27 and TRBJ2-7; no clear D gene. Germline V gene sequence: CDR1 MNHEY, CDR2 SMNVEV (reference sequence). Between the trimmed V and J ends, which lost 0 bases and 1 base, there was a span of 7 bases. This CDR3 is built from 14 residues.

This clonotype was picked up a small number of times. This chain uses TRBV12-3 or TRBV12-4 with TRBJ2-3; the D gene is possibly TRBD2 (5 bases). With 2 bases removed from V and 7 bases from J, the gap between germline ends came to 10 bases. The CDR3 is 13 residues long. Written as DNA, the CDR3 is TGTGCCAGCAGTTTAATGGGGAGAAATACGCAGTATTTT. Translation gives CASSLMGRNTQYF.

This chain connects TRBV24-1 to TRBJ2-5; no definite D call. The CDR3 extends over 14 amino acids. V was cut by 1 base and J by 4 bases, with 9 bases left in between. The germline gives CDR1 KGHDR, CDR2 SFDVKD. The CDR3 reads CATSDFPRTETQYF. The CDR3 region has the DNA TGTGCCACCAGTGATTTCCCGCGGACAGAGACCCAGTACTTC.

The chain uses TRBV2 and TRBJ2-3; perhaps TRBD2 as D (5 bases). This CDR3 contains 14 residues. The germline V gene encodes CDR1 SNHLY and CDR2 FYNNEI. Between the trimmed V and J ends, which lost 5 bases and 4 bases, there was a span of 13 bases. Here the CDR3 DNA reads TGTGCCAGCAGTATAGCGACTGGGTCAGATACGCAGTATTTT. It is translated as CASSIATGSDTQYF.

The genes are TRBV20-1 and TRBJ2-7; no firm D call. Per the germline V gene, CDR1 is DFQATT and CDR2 is SNEGSKA (reference sequence). The CDR3 spans 14 residues. V lost 6 bases to trimming and J lost 3 bases, with 18 bases between them. As DNA, the CDR3 is TGCAGTGCAAACCGGGCCGTAGGGAACTACGAGCAGTACTTC. Protein sequence: CSANRAVGNYEQYF.

This clonotype was picked up a small number of times. The chain combines TRBV7-2 with TRBJ2-2, with D unclear. Germline CDR1 is SGHTA and CDR2 is FQGNSA. The CDR3 runs to 17 residues. V was pared by 1 base and J by 4 bases, with 16 bases between. The CDR3 coding sequence is TGTGCCAGCAGCTTAGGGCAGCCACTAATCTCCACCGGGGAGCTGTTTTTT. Its protein product is CASSLGQPLISTGELFF.

This chain joins TRBV28 and TRBJ2-1; perhaps TRBD1 as D (6 bases). V was shortened by 4 bases and J by 7 bases, with 17 bases between the two germline ends. Germline V lookup: CDR1 MDHEN, CDR2 SYDVKM. This CDR3 region has 15 residues. The CDR3 region is CASSSTAGAGNEQFF. In nucleotides, the CDR3 is TGTGCCAGCAGTTCAACCGCAGGGGCTGGAAATGAGCAGTTCTTC.

The chain combines TRBV7-9 with TRBJ1-1, with a possible D match to TRBD1 (6 bases). V lost 7 bases, J lost 6 bases, and 12 bases lay in between. Germline CDR1 reads SEHNR; CDR2 reads FQNEAQ (reference sequence). The CDR3 covers 12 residues. The CDR3 region has the DNA TGTGCCAGCACAGGGGATTTTGCTGAAGCTTTCTTT. Protein product: CASTGDFAEAFF.

The gene calls are TRBV24-1 and TRBJ2-5; D ambiguous. The V gene's germline CDR1 is KGHDR and CDR2 SFDVKD. Trimming took 4 bases from V and 2 from J, leaving 7 bases between them. The CDR3 length is 13 residues. Here the CDR3 reads CATSDGPQETQYF. CDR3 sequence (DNA): TGTGCCACCAGTGACGGACCTCAAGAGACCCAGTACTTC.

This clonotype showed up just a few times. The genes are TRBV10-3 and TRBJ1-1; D is ambiguous. Trimming left V 3 bases short and J 1 base short, with 12 bases between. From germline, CDR1 is ENHRY and CDR2 SYGVKD. This CDR3 has 15 residues. CDR3 sequence: CAISDPGEGNTEAFF. CDR3 bases: TGTGCCATCAGTGACCCCGGGGAGGGGAACACTGAAGCTTTCTTT.

The V and J genes are TRBV9 and TRBJ2-5; TRBD1 is a possible D gene (6 bases). Trimming took 5 bases from V and 4 from J, leaving 18 bases between them. CDR1 and CDR2 from the germline V gene are SGDLS and YYNGEE. The CDR3 consists of 15 residues. CDR3 protein: CASSRVPGGTETQYF. In DNA form, the CDR3 reads TGTGCCAGCAGTAGAGTCCCTGGGGGCACAGAGACCCAGTACTTC.

This clonotype was counted only a few times. This rearrangement joins TRBV7-9 to TRBJ1-4, with TRBD1 identical over 7 bases. V gave up 1 base and J gave up 2 bases; unmatched junction bases: 7. Germline V gene lookup returns CDR1 SEHNR and CDR2 FQNEAQ (reference sequence). This CDR3 has 17 amino acids. The chain's CDR3 is CASSLGSKGATNEKLFF. The CDR3 DNA sequence: TGTGCCAGCAGCTTAGGGTCCAAGGGGGCGACTAATGAAAAACTGTTTTTT.

This clonotype was counted a few times. This rearrangement joins TRBV7-6 to TRBJ2-1; D may be TRBD2 (6 bases). V was pared by 3 bases and J by 12 bases, with 15 bases between. Germline CDR1 SGHVS, CDR2 FNYEAQ. The CDR3 totals 13 residues. The CDR3 region has the DNA TGTGCCAGCAGCTTCGCAACCGGGGGAACGCAGTTCTTC. This sequence encodes CASSFATGGTQFF.